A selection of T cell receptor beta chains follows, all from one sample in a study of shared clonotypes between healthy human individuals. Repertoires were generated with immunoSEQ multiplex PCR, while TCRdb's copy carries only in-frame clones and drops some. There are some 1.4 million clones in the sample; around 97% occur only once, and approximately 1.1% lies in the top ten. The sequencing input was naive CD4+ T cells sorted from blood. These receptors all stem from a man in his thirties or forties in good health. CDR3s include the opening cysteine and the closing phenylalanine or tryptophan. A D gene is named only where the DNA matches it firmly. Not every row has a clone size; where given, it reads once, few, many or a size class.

CDR3nt: TGTGCCAGCAGTAAGACGGAAGAGACCCAGTACTTC; CDR3aa: CASSKTEETQYF; v_gene: TRBV9; j_gene: TRBJ2-5; d_gene: -; abundance: -
CDR3nt: TGTGCCAGCAGCTTACGACTAGCGGGAGGGCCCGAGCAGTACTTC; CDR3aa: CASSLRLAGGPEQYF; v_gene: TRBV7-6; j_gene: TRBJ2-7; d_gene: TRBD2; abundance: -
CDR3nt: TGCGCCAGCTACCAAAATGGGACATCGAGGTTTCGGGAGACCCAGTACTTC; CDR3aa: CASYQNGTSRFRETQYF; v_gene: TRBV23-1; j_gene: TRBJ2-5; d_gene: -; abundance: -
CDR3nt: TGTGCCAGCAGTTACACAAACAGGGTCGCTGAAGCTTTCTTT; CDR3aa: CASSYTNRVAEAFF; v_gene: TRBV6-5; j_gene: TRBJ1-1; d_gene: -; abundance: few
CDR3nt: TGTGCCAGCAGCTTAGGGACTATCAGTGGTGAGCAGTTCTTC; CDR3aa: CASSLGTISGEQFF; v_gene: TRBV5-8; j_gene: TRBJ2-1; d_gene: TRBD2; abundance: -
CDR3nt: TGTGCCAGCAGTCCTACTGCGGGACGCGACAATGAGCAGTTCTTC; CDR3aa: CASSPTAGRDNEQFF; v_gene: TRBV28; j_gene: TRBJ2-1; d_gene: -; abundance: -
CDR3nt: TGTGCCTGGAGTACCCGGGCCTTAGCTAACTATGGCTACACCTTC; CDR3aa: CAWSTRALANYGYTF; v_gene: TRBV30; j_gene: TRBJ1-2; d_gene: -; abundance: -
CDR3nt: TGCGCCAGCAGCTTGGGGCTCGGCTATGGCTACACCTTC; CDR3aa: CASSLGLGYGYTF; v_gene: TRBV5-1; j_gene: TRBJ1-2; d_gene: -; abundance: -
CDR3nt: TGTGCCAGCAGCCTCCTGGGACAGGGAATATCTGGGGCCAACGTCCTGACTTTC; CDR3aa: CASSLLGQGISGANVLTF; v_gene: TRBV28; j_gene: TRBJ2-6; d_gene: TRBD1; abundance: once
CDR3nt: TGTGCCAGTAGACTAGCGTTGAACACCGGGGAGCTGTTTTTT; CDR3aa: CASRLALNTGELFF; v_gene: TRBV6-5; j_gene: TRBJ2-2; d_gene: TRBD2; abundance: -
CDR3nt: TGCGCCAGCAGCTTTTCACTGCTCCGGGACAACAGAAACATTCAGTACTTC; CDR3aa: CASSFSLLRDNRNIQYF; v_gene: TRBV5-1; j_gene: TRBJ2-4; d_gene: -; abundance: -
CDR3nt: TGCGCCAGCAGCGCGTTGAATTATGAGCAGTTCTTC; CDR3aa: CASSALNYEQFF; v_gene: TRBV5-1; j_gene: TRBJ2-1; d_gene: -; abundance: -
CDR3nt: TGTGCCAGCAGTTTGAGAGGGAGGAACCAGCCCCAGCATTTT; CDR3aa: CASSLRGRNQPQHF; v_gene: TRBV28; j_gene: TRBJ1-5; d_gene: -; abundance: -
CDR3nt: TGTGCCAGCAGCCCGGGACGGTCGAGCTCTGGGGCCAACGTCCTGACTTTC; CDR3aa: CASSPGRSSSGANVLTF; v_gene: TRBV5-5; j_gene: TRBJ2-6; d_gene: -; abundance: -
CDR3nt: TGTGCCAGCAGCTCCCTCGATACGCAGTATTTT; CDR3aa: CASSSLDTQYF; v_gene: TRBV5-5; j_gene: TRBJ2-3; d_gene: -; abundance: -
CDR3nt: TGTGCCAGCAAACCCCTGGCTTCCGGGGCGGTCCACGAGCAGTACTTC; CDR3aa: CASKPLASGAVHEQYF; v_gene: TRBV28; j_gene: TRBJ2-7; d_gene: -; abundance: -
CDR3nt: TGTGCCACTAGACTAGCGGGAAGCTACGAGCAGTACTTC; CDR3aa: CATRLAGSYEQYF; v_gene: TRBV2; j_gene: TRBJ2-7; d_gene: TRBD2; abundance: -
CDR3nt: TGTGCCAGCAGCTTATTATTCCGGACTAGCGGGGGCGACTCCTACGAGCAGTACTTC; CDR3aa: CASSLLFRTSGGDSYEQYF; v_gene: TRBV7-6; j_gene: TRBJ2-7; d_gene: TRBD2; abundance: -
CDR3nt: TGTGCCAGCAGTTCCCCGGGACTAGCGGTTAATGAGCAGTTCTTC; CDR3aa: CASSSPGLAVNEQFF; v_gene: TRBV27; j_gene: TRBJ2-1; d_gene: TRBD2; abundance: -
CDR3nt: TGTGCCAGCAGCCCGCCCGCGGCTGGGGCCAACGTCCTGACTTTC; CDR3aa: CASSPPAAGANVLTF; v_gene: TRBV4-2; j_gene: TRBJ2-6; d_gene: -; abundance: -
CDR3nt: TGTGCCAGCAGCGTAGAGGAAGGATTCTATGGCTACACCTTC; CDR3aa: CASSVEEGFYGYTF; v_gene: TRBV9; j_gene: TRBJ1-2; d_gene: -; abundance: -
CDR3nt: TGTGCCAGCAGCCGAGGGATAGGGTACCTAGACTCCTTC; CDR3aa: CASSRGIGYLDSF; v_gene: TRBV14; j_gene: TRBJ2-7; d_gene: -; abundance: -
CDR3nt: TGTGCCAGCAGTTACTCGGCAGGAGGTGAGCAGTTCTTC; CDR3aa: CASSYSAGGEQFF; v_gene: TRBV6-5; j_gene: TRBJ2-1; d_gene: -; abundance: -
CDR3nt: TGTGCCAGCAGCCGAAGCGGGAGAGGATACACCGGGGAGCTGTTTTTT; CDR3aa: CASSRSGRGYTGELFF; v_gene: TRBV5-6; j_gene: TRBJ2-2; d_gene: TRBD2; abundance: -
CDR3nt: TGTGCCAGCAGGCAGCGTGGTTACGCGAGCAATCAGCCCCAGCATTTT; CDR3aa: CASRQRGYASNQPQHF; v_gene: TRBV28; j_gene: TRBJ1-5; d_gene: -; abundance: -
CDR3nt: TGTGCCATCAGTAACAGACAGGGGGTTTCCTACGAGCAGTACTTC; CDR3aa: CAISNRQGVSYEQYF; v_gene: TRBV10-3; j_gene: TRBJ2-7; d_gene: TRBD1; abundance: few
CDR3nt: TGTGCCAGCAACCTCGTGGGGCCAGATACGCAGTATTTT; CDR3aa: CASNLVGPDTQYF; v_gene: TRBV2; j_gene: TRBJ2-3; d_gene: -; abundance: -
CDR3nt: TGTGCCAGCAGCTTAGGACTTAGGACTAGCGGGATTACTGAGCAGTTCTTC; CDR3aa: CASSLGLRTSGITEQFF; v_gene: TRBV7-9; j_gene: TRBJ2-1; d_gene: TRBD2; abundance: once
CDR3nt: TGTGCCAGCAGCCGCCCAGCGGGTGACTACAATGAGCAGTTCTTC; CDR3aa: CASSRPAGDYNEQFF; v_gene: TRBV5-4; j_gene: TRBJ2-1; d_gene: -; abundance: -
CDR3nt: TGCAGCGTTCAGACTAGCGGGAGGGCGAGCGAGCAGTTCTTC; CDR3aa: CSVQTSGRASEQFF; v_gene: TRBV29-1; j_gene: TRBJ2-1; d_gene: TRBD2; abundance: -
CDR3nt: TGTGCCAGCAGCTTACCCGGACTAGCGGGAAGGAGTGGTGAGCAGTTCTTC; CDR3aa: CASSLPGLAGRSGEQFF; v_gene: TRBV7-8; j_gene: TRBJ2-1; d_gene: TRBD2; abundance: -
CDR3nt: TGTGCCAGCAGCTCCTCGGGACTAGCGGGACCAACCGGGGAGCTGTTTTTT; CDR3aa: CASSSSGLAGPTGELFF; v_gene: TRBV7-3; j_gene: TRBJ2-2; d_gene: TRBD2; abundance: -
CDR3nt: TGTGCCAGCAGCAATGGACTTGCCGGGGAGCTGTTTTTT; CDR3aa: CASSNGLAGELFF; v_gene: TRBV7-6; j_gene: TRBJ2-2; d_gene: -; abundance: -
CDR3nt: TGTGCCAGCAGCCCCCGTGGGCAGTTTGGCTACACCTTC; CDR3aa: CASSPRGQFGYTF; v_gene: TRBV9; j_gene: TRBJ1-2; d_gene: -; abundance: -
CDR3nt: TGTGCCAGCTCACCTCAGGGGTCGGGTACGAACACCGGGGAGCTGTTTTTT; CDR3aa: CASSPQGSGTNTGELFF; v_gene: TRBV18; j_gene: TRBJ2-2; d_gene: -; abundance: -
CDR3nt: TGCGCCAGCAGCTTGACGGCTACGGGGGTAGAGACCCAGTACTTC; CDR3aa: CASSLTATGVETQYF; v_gene: TRBV5-1; j_gene: TRBJ2-5; d_gene: -; abundance: -
CDR3nt: TGTGCCAGCCACCTGGGAGCGGCTTCCTACAATGAGCAGTTCTTC; CDR3aa: CASHLGAASYNEQFF; v_gene: TRBV28; j_gene: TRBJ2-1; d_gene: -; abundance: -
CDR3nt: TGCGCCAGCAGGGACACTCCCGGAGATACGCAGTATTTT; CDR3aa: CASRDTPGDTQYF; v_gene: TRBV5-1; j_gene: TRBJ2-3; d_gene: -; abundance: -
CDR3nt: TGTGCCAGCAGTGGAGGAGGATACGAGCAGTACTTC; CDR3aa: CASSGGGYEQYF; v_gene: TRBV6-6; j_gene: TRBJ2-7; d_gene: -; abundance: -
CDR3nt: TGCAGCGTTGGATCCCTAGCGGGAGTCAAGGATACGCAGTATTTT; CDR3aa: CSVGSLAGVKDTQYF; v_gene: TRBV29-1; j_gene: TRBJ2-3; d_gene: TRBD2; abundance: -
CDR3nt: TGTGCCAGCAGTAATCCGATGACAGGTAACACTGAAGCTTTCTTT; CDR3aa: CASSNPMTGNTEAFF; v_gene: TRBV6-5; j_gene: TRBJ1-1; d_gene: -; abundance: -
CDR3nt: TGTGCCAGCACCATGTCCGGAAACACCATATATTTT; CDR3aa: CASTMSGNTIYF; v_gene: TRBV2; j_gene: TRBJ1-3; d_gene: -; abundance: -
CDR3nt: TGCGCCAGGATCGTAGGATACGAGCAGTACTTC; CDR3aa: CARIVGYEQYF; v_gene: TRBV10-1; j_gene: TRBJ2-7; d_gene: -; abundance: few
CDR3nt: TGTGCCAGCAGCTTAAGGCCTAGCGGGAGAGCAGATACGCAGTATTTT; CDR3aa: CASSLRPSGRADTQYF; v_gene: TRBV7-2; j_gene: TRBJ2-3; d_gene: TRBD2; abundance: -
CDR3nt: TGTGCCATCAGGGGACAGTACACCGGGGAGCTGTTTTTT; CDR3aa: CAIRGQYTGELFF; v_gene: TRBV10-3; j_gene: TRBJ2-2; d_gene: TRBD1; abundance: -
CDR3nt: TGTGCCAGCAGACCTTTTTCTCTCGTCGGCGCGAACACAGATACGCAGTATTTT; CDR3aa: CASRPFSLVGANTDTQYF; v_gene: TRBV5-4; j_gene: TRBJ2-3; d_gene: -; abundance: -
CDR3nt: TGTGCCAGCAGCCCCCGGACTAGCGGGATCTACGAGCAGTACTTC; CDR3aa: CASSPRTSGIYEQYF; v_gene: TRBV9; j_gene: TRBJ2-7; d_gene: TRBD2; abundance: -
CDR3nt: TGTGCCAGCTCACCATGGGCCGCAACAGATACGCAGTATTTT; CDR3aa: CASSPWAATDTQYF; v_gene: TRBV18; j_gene: TRBJ2-3; d_gene: -; abundance: -
CDR3nt: TGTGCCAGCAGTGGCGGATGGAGCGGGAGGTCGTCCCTTAACTACGAGCAGTACTTC; CDR3aa: CASSGGWSGRSSLNYEQYF; v_gene: TRBV27; j_gene: TRBJ2-7; d_gene: TRBD2; abundance: -
CDR3nt: TGTGCCAGCAGTTACGGGCAGACCTACGAGCAGTACTTC; CDR3aa: CASSYGQTYEQYF; v_gene: TRBV6-6; j_gene: TRBJ2-7; d_gene: -; abundance: once
CDR3nt: TGTGCCAGTAGTATAGGTGGTTTAGAGACCCAGTACTTC; CDR3aa: CASSIGGLETQYF; v_gene: TRBV19; j_gene: TRBJ2-5; d_gene: -; abundance: -
CDR3nt: TGCGCCAGCAGCCAAGATCGGGCAGCGAGATTGTATGGCTACACCTTC; CDR3aa: CASSQDRAARLYGYTF; v_gene: TRBV4-3; j_gene: TRBJ1-2; d_gene: -; abundance: -
CDR3nt: TGTGCCAGCAGCTCGAGGGGGACCGGGGAGCTGTTTTTT; CDR3aa: CASSSRGTGELFF; v_gene: TRBV7-9; j_gene: TRBJ2-2; d_gene: -; abundance: -
CDR3nt: TGTGCCAGCATGGGGGTAGGGACTGAAGCTTTCTTT; CDR3aa: CASMGVGTEAFF; v_gene: TRBV9; j_gene: TRBJ1-1; d_gene: -; abundance: -
CDR3nt: TGTGCCAGCAGCCTCTCTAGCGGGGGGAACTACGAGCAGTACTTC; CDR3aa: CASSLSSGGNYEQYF; v_gene: TRBV21-1; j_gene: TRBJ2-7; d_gene: -; abundance: -
CDR3nt: TGCAGTGCTAACTACAGGGGGCAAGCTTTCTTT; CDR3aa: CSANYRGQAFF; v_gene: TRBV20-1; j_gene: TRBJ1-1; d_gene: TRBD1; abundance: -